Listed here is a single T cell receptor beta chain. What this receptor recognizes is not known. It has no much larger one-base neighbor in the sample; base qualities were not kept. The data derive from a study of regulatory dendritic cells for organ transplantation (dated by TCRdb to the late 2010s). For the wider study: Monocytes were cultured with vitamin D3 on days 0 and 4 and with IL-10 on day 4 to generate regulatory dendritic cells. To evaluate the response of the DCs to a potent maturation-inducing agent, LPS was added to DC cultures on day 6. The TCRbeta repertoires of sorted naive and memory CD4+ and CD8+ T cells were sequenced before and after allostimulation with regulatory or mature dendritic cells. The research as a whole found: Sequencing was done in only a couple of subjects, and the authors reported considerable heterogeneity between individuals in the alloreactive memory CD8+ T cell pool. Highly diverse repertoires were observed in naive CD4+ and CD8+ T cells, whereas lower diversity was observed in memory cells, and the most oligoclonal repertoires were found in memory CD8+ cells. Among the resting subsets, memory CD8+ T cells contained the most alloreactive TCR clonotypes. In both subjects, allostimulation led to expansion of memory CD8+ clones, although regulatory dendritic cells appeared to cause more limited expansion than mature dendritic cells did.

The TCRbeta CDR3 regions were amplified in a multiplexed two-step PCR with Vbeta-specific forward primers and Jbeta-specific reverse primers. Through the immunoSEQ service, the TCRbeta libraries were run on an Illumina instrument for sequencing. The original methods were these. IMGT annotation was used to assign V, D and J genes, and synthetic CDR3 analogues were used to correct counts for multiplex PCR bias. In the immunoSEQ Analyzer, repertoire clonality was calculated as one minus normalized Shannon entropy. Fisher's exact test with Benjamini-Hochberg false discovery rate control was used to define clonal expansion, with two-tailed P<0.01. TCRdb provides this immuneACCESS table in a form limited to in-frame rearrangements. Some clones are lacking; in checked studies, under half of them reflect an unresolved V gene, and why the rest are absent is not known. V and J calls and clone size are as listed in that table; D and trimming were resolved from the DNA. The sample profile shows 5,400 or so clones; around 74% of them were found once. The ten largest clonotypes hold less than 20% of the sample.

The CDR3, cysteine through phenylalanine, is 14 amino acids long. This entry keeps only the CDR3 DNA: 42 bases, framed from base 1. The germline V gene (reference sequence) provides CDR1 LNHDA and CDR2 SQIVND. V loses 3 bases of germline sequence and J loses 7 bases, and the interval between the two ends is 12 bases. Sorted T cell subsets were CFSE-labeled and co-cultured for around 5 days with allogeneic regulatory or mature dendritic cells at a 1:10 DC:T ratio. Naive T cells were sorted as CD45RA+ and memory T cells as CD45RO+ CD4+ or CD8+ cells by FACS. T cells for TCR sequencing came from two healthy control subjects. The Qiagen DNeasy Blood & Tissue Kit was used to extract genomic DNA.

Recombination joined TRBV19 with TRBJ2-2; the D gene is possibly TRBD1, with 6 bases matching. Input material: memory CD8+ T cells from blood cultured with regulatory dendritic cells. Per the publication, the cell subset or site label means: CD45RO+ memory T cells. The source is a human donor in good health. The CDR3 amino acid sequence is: CASSINRVGGELFF. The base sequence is TGTGCCAGTAGTATCAACAGGGTGGGCGGGGAGCTGTTTTTT.